The TCR beta chain under discussion was sequenced for a study of blood T cell repertoires in COVID-19. The repertoire was sequenced with immunoSEQ multiplex PCR; TCRdb's copy has only in-frame clones and lacks some. The repertoire includes 240,000 or so clones, 86% of them detected once, and around 2% sits in the top ten. CDR3 length equals 11 residues. Trimming stripped 5 bases from V and 3 bases from J, with 4 bases between. The study drew participants aged roughly 18 to 95 years from about two dozen US areas. Sequenced input: PBMCs or T cells enriched from blood (not recorded which). The J gene is TRBJ1-1, the V gene TRBV12-3 or TRBV12-4; D not certain. The source is a woman between 45 and 65 years old who had recovered from COVID-19. The DNA of the CDR3 is TGTGCCAGCAGTGTCTACACTGAAGCTTTCTTT. This translates into CASSVYTEAFF.